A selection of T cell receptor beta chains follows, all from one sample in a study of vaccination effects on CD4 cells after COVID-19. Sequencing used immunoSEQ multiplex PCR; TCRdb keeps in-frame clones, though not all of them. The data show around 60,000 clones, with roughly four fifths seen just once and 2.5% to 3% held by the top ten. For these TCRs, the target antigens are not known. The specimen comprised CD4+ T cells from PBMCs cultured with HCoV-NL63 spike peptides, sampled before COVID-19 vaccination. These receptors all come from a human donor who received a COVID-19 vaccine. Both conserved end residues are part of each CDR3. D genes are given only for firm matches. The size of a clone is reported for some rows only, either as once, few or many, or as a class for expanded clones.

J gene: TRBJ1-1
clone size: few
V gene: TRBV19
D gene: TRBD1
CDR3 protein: CASRRQGPTEAFF
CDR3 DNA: TGTGCCAGTAGACGACAGGGCCCGACTGAAGCTTTCTTT

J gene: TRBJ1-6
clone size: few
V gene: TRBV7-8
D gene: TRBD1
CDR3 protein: CASSLGTGGPSLHF
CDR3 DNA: TGTGCCAGCAGCTTAGGGACAGGGGGCCCATCCCTCCACTTT

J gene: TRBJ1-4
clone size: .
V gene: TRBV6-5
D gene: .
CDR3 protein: CASSYSPATNEKLFF
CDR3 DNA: TGTGCCAGCAGTTACTCGCCCGCAACTAATGAAAAACTGTTTTTT

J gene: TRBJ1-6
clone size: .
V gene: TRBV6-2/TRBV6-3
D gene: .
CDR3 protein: CASSRRDPNPSYNSPLHF
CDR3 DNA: TGTGCCAGCAGCCGACGGGACCCGAATCCCTCCTATAATTCACCCCTCCACTTT

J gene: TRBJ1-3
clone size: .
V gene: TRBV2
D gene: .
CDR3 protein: CASTRNNLSGNTIYF
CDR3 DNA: TGTGCCAGCACTAGAAACAACCTCTCTGGAAACACCATATATTTT

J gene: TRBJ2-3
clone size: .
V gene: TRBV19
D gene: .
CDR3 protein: CASISCGVTDTQYF
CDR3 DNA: TGTGCCAGTATCTCATGTGGGGTAACAGATACGCAGTATTTT

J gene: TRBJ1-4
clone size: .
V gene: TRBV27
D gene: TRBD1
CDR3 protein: CASSRLDRAVTSNEKLFF
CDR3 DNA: TGTGCCAGCAGCCGATTGGACAGGGCGGTCACGTCTAATGAAAAACTGTTTTTT

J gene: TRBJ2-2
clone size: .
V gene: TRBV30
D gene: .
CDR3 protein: CAWNSLRIDTGELFF
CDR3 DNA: TGTGCCTGGAATTCCCTCAGAATAGACACCGGGGAGCTGTTTTTT

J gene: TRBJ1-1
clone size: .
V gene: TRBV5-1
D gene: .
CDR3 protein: CASSRGGGFVKTYSNTEAFF
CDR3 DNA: TGCGCCAGCAGCCGAGGGGGGGGCTTCGTTAAAACTTATTCGAACACTGAAGCTTTCTTT

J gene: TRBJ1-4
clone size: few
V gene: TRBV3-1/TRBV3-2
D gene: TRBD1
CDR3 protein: CASSQLSGTGNEKLFF
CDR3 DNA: TGTGCCAGCAGCCAATTGTCTGGGACAGGGAACGAAAAACTGTTTTTT

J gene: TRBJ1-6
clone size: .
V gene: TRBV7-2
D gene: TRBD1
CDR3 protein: CASSIQGQRGSPLHF
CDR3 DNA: TGTGCCAGCAGCATACAGGGACAGCGGGGTTCACCCCTCCACTTT

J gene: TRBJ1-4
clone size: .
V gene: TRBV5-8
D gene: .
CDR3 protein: CASSPVDRSNEKLFF
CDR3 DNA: TGTGCCAGCAGCCCCGTGGACAGATCTAATGAAAAACTGTTTTTT

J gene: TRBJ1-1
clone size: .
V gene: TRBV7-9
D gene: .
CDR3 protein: CASSLRGILNTEAFF
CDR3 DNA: TGTGCCAGCAGCTTAAGGGGCATTTTGAACACTGAAGCTTTCTTT

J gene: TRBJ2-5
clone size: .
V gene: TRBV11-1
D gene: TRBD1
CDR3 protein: CASRQGAQETQYF
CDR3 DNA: TGTGCCAGCCGACAGGGGGCCCAAGAGACCCAGTACTTC